This T cell receptor beta chain emerged from a study of OX40 agonist ivuxolimab in advanced cancers. There are 16 residues in the CDR3. Between the trimmed V and J ends, which lost 2 bases and 0 bases, there was a span of 14 bases. In germline, CDR1 is SGHVS, CDR2 FNYEAQ. Profiling relied on immunoSEQ multiplex PCR, and the TCRdb table lists in-frame clones only, not all of them. This table holds over 80,000 clones, roughly 92% found once. The sequence derives from an adult with an advanced solid tumor such as melanoma, head and neck, liver or kidney cancer. The chain joins TRBV7-6 to TRBJ2-7; D gene ambiguous. Source: CD4+ or CD8+ T cells sorted from blood, taken in a trial of the OX40 agonist ivuxolimab. CDR3 sequence: CASSLTEGLSSYEQYF. Here the CDR3 DNA reads TGTGCCAGCAGCTTAACTGAAGGGTTAAGCTCCTACGAGCAGTACTTC. Using reference TRBV7-6 and TRBJ2-7 for the parts outside the CDR3, the full variable domain is GAGVSQSPRYKVTKRGQDVALRCDPISGHVSLYWYRQALGQGPEFLTYFNYEAQQDKSGLPNDRFSAERPEGSISTLTIQRTEQRDSAMYRCASSLTEGLSSYEQYFGPGTRLTVT.